The 13 T cell receptor beta chains listed next were all sequenced from one sample in a study of T-cell memory formation after mild COVID-19. TCRdb called the 5' RACE reads again in MiXCR, with one record for every CDR3 protein. Counted here are hundreds of thousands of distinct CDR3 sequences, approximately 8% occurring once; the ten biggest clones make up about 20%. The sample taken for sequencing was PBMCs or a T cell subset sorted from them (not recorded which). Receptors were obtained from a man aged 18 to 35 who had mild COVID-19 (a few samples of this study predate the infection). Cell type and time point are not known.

This clonotype came up many times. J is TRBJ1-4 and V is TRBV10-3, with TRBD1 matching 8 bases. The trim removed 6 bases at V and 5 bases at J, leaving 5 bases unmatched. Germline CDR1 and CDR2: ENHRY and SYGVKD. The CDR3 extends over 14 amino acids. The CDR3 reads CAIRPGQDNEKLFF. CDR3 nucleotide sequence: TGTGCCATCAGACCGGGACAGGACAATGAAAAACTGTTTTTT.

This clonotype occurred a few times. The rearrangement joins TRBV2 to TRBJ2-7, with D possibly TRBD1 on 6 matching bases. From germline, CDR1 is SNHLY and CDR2 FYNNEI. The CDR3 runs to 13 residues. Trimming took 6 bases from V and 7 from J, leaving 16 bases between them. The CDR3 region is CASRTDSLGEQYF. The DNA for the CDR3 is TGTGCCAGCAGGACGGACAGTCTAGGGGAGCAGTACTTC.

The rearrangement links TRBV7-2 to TRBJ2-3; D possibly corresponds to TRBD2 (7 bases). The germline V gene encodes CDR1 SGHTA and CDR2 FQGNSA. V dropped 8 bases and J dropped 3 bases, with 21 bases sitting between them. This CDR3 spans 16 amino acids. CDR3 DNA sequence: TGTGCCAGCGCTAACTCTTGGGGGGGGCGGACAGATACGCAGTATTTT. Its translation: CASANSWGGRTDTQYF.

This chain links TRBV7-9 with TRBJ1-1; TRBD1 matches at 12 bases. Trimming removed 8 bases from V and 2 bases from J; junction bases left unmatched: 6. CDR1 and CDR2 (germline): SEHNR, FQNEAQ (reference sequence). The CDR3 has 15 residues. The CDR3 spells CASGSGTGGNTEAFF. DNA of the CDR3: TGTGCCAGCGGGTCTGGGACAGGGGGCAACACTGAAGCTTTCTTT.

The rearrangement uses TRBV5-1 and TRBJ1-1; tentative D call: TRBD1 (6 bases). Between the trimmed V and J ends, which lost 5 bases and 4 bases, there was a span of 15 bases. There are 14 residues in the CDR3. Looked up from germline, CDR1 is SGHRS and CDR2 is YFSETQ. CDR3 in DNA: TGCGCCAGCAGTGTGTGGCAGGGGAGCACTGAAGCTTTCTTT. Translating it yields CASSVWQGSTEAFF.

Ten or more counts support this clonotype. This chain links TRBV11-2 with TRBJ2-3; 9 positions match TRBD2. V was clipped by 1 base and J by 2 bases; unmatched bases: 7. Germline V gene lookup returns CDR1 SGHAT and CDR2 FQNNGV. The CDR3 sequence is 17 residues long. As DNA, the CDR3 is TGTGCCAGCAGCTTAGGTCCTCTAGCGGGGTACACAGATACGCAGTATTTT. Translation: CASSLGPLAGYTDTQYF. The whole variable domain, remainder taken from reference TRBV11-2 and TRBJ2-3, is EAGVAQSPRYKIIEKRQSVAFWCNPISGHATLYWYQQILGQGPKLLIQFQNNGVVDDSQLPKDRFSAERLKGVDSTLKIQPAKLEDSAVYLCASSLGPLAGYTDTQYFGPGTRLTVL.

This clonotype was counted at least ten times. V and J are TRBV7-8 and TRBJ2-3, with TRBD1 identical over 7 bases. Germline V CDR1 and CDR2: SGHVS, FQNEAQ. Unmatched junction bases numbered 8, after V lost 3 bases and J lost 2 bases. This CDR3 has 16 residues. The CDR3 DNA is TGTGCCAGCAGCTTCCGTCCCAGGGGGACCACAGATACGCAGTATTTT. This codes for CASSFRPRGTTDTQYF.

This clonotype has only a few counts. This chain uses TRBV6-5 with TRBJ1-6, with TRBD1 as a possible D gene (5 bases). Trimming stripped 1 base from V and 2 bases from J, with 6 bases between. The CDR3 is 15 residues long. Germline V gene lookup returns CDR1 MNHEY and CDR2 SVGAGI. The DNA for the CDR3 is TGTGCCAGCAGTTACTGGGGGACCTATAATTCACCCCTCCACTTT. This gives the protein CASSYWGTYNSPLHF.

The genes are TRBV19 and TRBJ1-5, with D possibly matching TRBD1 (5 bases). Germline V gene sequence: CDR1 LNHDA, CDR2 SQIVND (reference sequence). The length of the CDR3 is 18 residues. V was shortened by 4 bases and J by 6 bases, with 25 bases between the two germline ends. The CDR3 is CASSSQTPGTAGGQPQHF. CDR3 DNA sequence: TGTGCCAGTAGTAGCCAAACACCCGGGACCGCGGGGGGTCAGCCCCAGCATTTT. The variable domain in full, completed from reference TRBV19 and TRBJ1-5, reads DGGITQSPKYLFRKEGQNVTLSCEQNLNHDAMYWYRQDPGQGLRLIYYSQIVNDFQKGDIAEGYSVSREKKESFPLTVTSAQKNPTAFYLCASSSQTPGTAGGQPQHFGDGTRLSIL.

This clonotype was seen ten or more times. The CDR3 loop is CASSLATRGNEQYF. The CDR3 DNA reads TGCGCCAGCAGCTTGGCCACAAGGGGCAACGAGCAGTACTTC. The chain has TRBV5-1 and TRBJ2-7, with D maybe TRBD1 (5 bases). The V end was cut by 0 bases, the J end by 5 bases, with 12 bases between. Germline V gene sequence: CDR1 SGHRS, CDR2 YFSETQ. The CDR3 has 14 residues. The full variable domain, rest sourced from reference TRBV5-1 and TRBJ2-7, is KAGVTQTPRYLIKTRGQQVTLSCSPISGHRSVSWYQQTPGQGLQFLFEYFSETQRNKGNFPGRFSGRQFSNSRSEMNVSTLELGDSALYLCASSLATRGNEQYFGPGTRLTVT.

The chain carries TRBV7-9 and TRBJ1-6, with D uncertain. From germline, CDR1 is SEHNR and CDR2 FQNEAQ (reference sequence). V shed 5 bases and J shed 13 bases, with 21 bases lying between them. The CDR3 has 15 residues. The DNA for the CDR3 is TGTGCCAGCAGCCCCCCGGAGACACCACCTTCGCCCCTCCACTTT. The encoded protein is CASSPPETPPSPLHF.

This clonotype has a handful of counts. This CDR3 reads CASSLDGQVYNEQFF. The DNA of the CDR3 is TGTGCCAGCAGCTTAGACGGACAGGTGTACAATGAGCAGTTCTTC. The chain links TRBV7-2 to TRBJ2-1; the match to TRBD1 covers 7 bases. The CDR3 is 15 residues long. Germline assignment: CDR1 SGHTA and CDR2 FQGNSA. Trimming at V came to 1 base and at J to 4 bases, leaving 4 bases not matched to a gene.

CDR3 DNA: TGCAGTGCCAAAACCCTGATGGGACAGGGGGACAACTACGAGCAGTACTTC. As protein: CSAKTLMGQGDNYEQYF. This chain uses TRBV20-1 with TRBJ2-7; TRBD1 aligns across 11 bases. The germline V gene has CDR1 DFQATT and CDR2 SNEGSKA (reference sequence). The CDR3 runs 17 residues. Trimming removed 6 bases from V and 3 bases from J; junction bases left unmatched: 16.